This TCR beta chain was observed in a study of T cells after yellow fever vaccination. Study-wide points: The study found a weaker secondary response that peaked faster, day 5 versus 15.

Using its own MiXCR run on the 5' RACE reads, TCRdb lists one record per CDR3 protein. The data contain roughly 340,000 distinct CDR3 sequences, roughly 8.7% of them singletons. Trimming pared 5 bases from V and 7 bases from J, leaving 15 bases between. CDR3 length: 14 residues. Looked up from germline, CDR1 is SGHTA and CDR2 is FQGNSA. This clonotype was observed a few times. Its matching antigen is unknown. This material consisted of PBMCs, taken on the day of the first yellow fever vaccination. The TCR was taken from a man younger than 35 who received the YFV17D yellow fever vaccine. The rearrangement links TRBV7-2 to TRBJ2-1; a weak D match, TRBD1 (6 bases). This CDR3 is CASSPDSRGNEQFF. The CDR3 DNA is TGTGCCAGCAGCCCGGACTCGAGGGGGAATGAGCAGTTCTTC.